These 30 T cell receptor beta chains were all obtained from the same sample, sequenced in a study of identical twins. TCRdb used MiXCR to reprocess the 5' RACE reads, holding one entry per CDR3 protein. The sample carries approximately 500,000 distinct CDR3 sequences, about 24% recorded once. The same sample was also used in a study of T cells expressing NK-cell markers.

What was sequenced was CD4+ T cells sorted from blood. The receptors were gathered from a woman aged 18 to 35 in good health.

This clonotype was seen a few times. J is TRBJ2-3 and V is TRBV20-1, with 8 bases aligning to TRBD2. The CDR3 runs to 14 residues. The J segment lost 6 bases and the V segment lost 5 bases, leaving 10 bases of the junction unmatched. Germline CDR1 is DFQATT and CDR2 is SNEGSKA (reference sequence). The CDR3 loop reads CSAQTSAERDTQYF. In DNA form, the CDR3 reads TGCAGTGCTCAGACTAGCGCCGAGCGGGATACGCAGTATTTT.

The rearrangement joins TRBV20-1 to TRBJ2-1; 7 bases match TRBD1. Germline V CDR1 and CDR2: DFQATT, SNEGSKA (reference sequence). The CDR3 covers 14 residues. Unmatched junction bases numbered 4, after V lost 3 bases and J lost 2 bases. The CDR3: CSARRQGAYNEQFF. CDR3 bases: TGCAGTGCTAGGCGGCAGGGGGCCTACAATGAGCAGTTCTTC.

In its sample, this clonotype was seen a few times. V and J are TRBV29-1 and TRBJ2-5, with TRBD2 matching over 13 bases. The CDR3 sequence is 13 residues long. The ends lost 5 bases at V and 5 bases at J; junction bases unmatched: 2. From germline, CDR1 is SQVTM and CDR2 ANQGSEA. This chain's CDR3 is CSVKTSGRETQYF. The CDR3 coding sequence is TGCAGCGTTAAGACTAGCGGGAGGGAGACCCAGTACTTC.

This clonotype was recorded once. The rearrangement joins TRBV6-2 or TRBV6-3 to TRBJ2-1; a weak D match, TRBD1 (6 bases). This CDR3 is built from 15 residues. Trimming stripped 6 bases from V and 0 bases from J, with 12 bases between. Germline CDR1 MNHEY, CDR2 SVGEGT. The CDR3 DNA reads TGTGCCAGCAGCCGATCAGGGGTCTCCTACAATGAGCAGTTCTTC. This codes for CASSRSGVSYNEQFF.

Only a few counts were recorded for this clonotype. The chain couples TRBV20-1 to TRBJ2-3, with 10 positions matching TRBD2. With 0 bases clipped from V and 0 bases from J, the junction kept 3 bases outside the gene matches. This CDR3 contains 16 residues. Per germline, CDR1 DFQATT and CDR2 SNEGSKA (reference sequence). CDR3 loop: CSARDWTSGSTDTQYF. The CDR3 bases are TGCAGTGCTAGAGATTGGACTAGCGGTAGCACAGATACGCAGTATTTT.

This clonotype has only one observation. J is TRBJ2-7 and V is TRBV6-1; possibly TRBD1 for D (5 bases). This CDR3 is 15 amino acids long. Looked up from germline, CDR1 is MNHNS and CDR2 is SASEGT. Between the trimmed V and J ends, which lost 6 bases and 0 bases, there was a span of 15 bases. This CDR3 is CASRPDNRFSYEQYF. For the CDR3, the DNA is TGTGCCAGCAGGCCTGACAACAGGTTCTCCTACGAGCAGTACTTC.

This clonotype was seen a few times. The chain recombines TRBV6-5 with TRBJ1-6; D gene unclear. The CDR3 extends over 15 amino acids. V gave up 0 bases and J gave up 6 bases, with 9 bases separating them. Germline V CDR1 and CDR2: MNHEY, SVGAGI. The CDR3 sequence is CASSYSRRANSPLHF. CDR3 nucleotides: TGTGCCAGCAGTTACTCGCGCCGGGCTAATTCACCCCTCCACTTT.

This rearrangement joins TRBV7-2 to TRBJ2-7; 10 nucleotides line up with TRBD2. The CDR3 has 15 residues. J was trimmed by 6 bases and V by 2 bases; bases with no gene match: 7. The germline CDR1 and CDR2 sequences are SGHTA and FQGNSA. CDR3 region: CASSLTPSGRGEQYF. CDR3 nucleotide sequence: TGTGCCAGCAGCTTAACCCCTAGCGGGAGAGGCGAGCAGTACTTC.

This rearrangement joins TRBV5-1 to TRBJ2-3, with a possible D match to TRBD1 (6 bases). The ends were cut back, 1 base at V and 5 bases at J, with 8 bases in the middle. This CDR3 has 13 residues. Germline assignment: CDR1 SGHRS and CDR2 YFSETQ. CDR3 region: CASSLNRVDTQYF. The CDR3 bases are TGCGCCAGCAGCTTGAACAGGGTAGATACGCAGTATTTT. Full variable domain (rest looked up from reference TRBV5-1 and TRBJ2-3): KAGVTQTPRYLIKTRGQQVTLSCSPISGHRSVSWYQQTPGQGLQFLFEYFSETQRNKGNFPGRFSGRQFSNSRSEMNVSTLELGDSALYLCASSLNRVDTQYFGPGTRLTVL.

This clonotype was observed a few times. V is TRBV9 and J is TRBJ2-1; 10 bases fit TRBD2. The CDR3 is 18 residues long. In germline, CDR1 is SGDLS, CDR2 YYNGEE. V trimming: 6 bases; J trimming: 0 bases; junction bases outside the gene matches: 12. In DNA form, the CDR3 reads TGTGCCAGCACGGGGAGACGACTAGCGGGTAGCTCCTACAATGAGCAGTTCTTC. Translating gives CASTGRRLAGSSYNEQFF.

This clonotype was detected a few times. The chain joins TRBV29-1 to TRBJ1-1, with 9 positions matching TRBD1. J gave up 10 bases and V 6 bases, and 9 bases lay outside the gene matches. The CDR3 loop spans 12 amino acids. Germline-derived CDR1 and CDR2 are SQVTM and ANQGSEA. The CDR3 DNA sequence: TGCAGCGTCTGGGACAGGGTAATTGGAGCTTTCTTT. It is translated as CSVWDRVIGAFF. Drawing the rest from reference TRBV29-1 and TRBJ1-1, the complete variable domain is SAVISQKPSRDICQRGTSLTIQCQVDSQVTMMFWYRQQPGQSLTLIATANQGSEATYESGFVIDKFPISRPNLTFSTLTVSNMSPEDSSIYLCSVWDRVIGAFFGQGTRLTVV.

This chain links TRBV6-5 with TRBJ2-7, with TRBD1 matching 10 bases. This CDR3 is 14 amino acids long. The germline V gene encodes CDR1 MNHEY and CDR2 SVGAGI. V lost 2 bases, J lost 4 bases, and 2 bases stayed unmatched. CDR3 residues: CASSYGDRGYEQYF. The CDR3 bases are TGTGCCAGCAGTTACGGGGACAGGGGATACGAGCAGTACTTC.

This clonotype was observed a handful of times. V usage is TRBV29-1 and J usage is TRBJ1-2; the D is unclear. This CDR3 is 9 amino acids long. The V gene's germline CDR1 is SQVTM and CDR2 ANQGSEA. Deletions cut 4 bases from V and 12 bases from J, with 9 bases between. The CDR3 nucleotides read TGCAGCGTTGCCCCCGGGCACACCTTC. Amino acid sequence: CSVAPGHTF.

The genes are TRBV5-1 and TRBJ1-6, with D perhaps TRBD1 (5 bases). V gave up 4 bases and J gave up 7 bases, with 12 bases separating them. CDR3 size: 14 residues. The germline V gene has CDR1 SGHRS and CDR2 YFSETQ. CDR3 sequence (DNA): TGCGCCAGCAGCGTGACAGCGGGGAATTCACCCCTCCACTTT. Translation gives CASSVTAGNSPLHF.

This clonotype appeared a few times. The rearrangement uses TRBV5-1 and TRBJ1-1, with D possibly matching TRBD1 (6 bases). V shed 0 bases and J shed 1 base, with 10 bases lying between them. CDR3 size: 15 residues. CDR1 is SGHRS and CDR2 is YFSETQ in the germline V gene. CDR3 sequence: CASSLGAGANTEAFF. For the CDR3, the DNA is TGCGCCAGCAGCTTGGGTGCAGGGGCGAACACTGAAGCTTTCTTT.

The chain recombines TRBV4-3 with TRBJ2-3, with TRBD1 identical over 8 bases. V was clipped by 0 bases and J by 14 bases; unmatched bases: 7. CDR3 length: 13 amino acids. Germline CDR1 LGHNA, CDR2 YSLEER. The CDR3 reads CASSQEIRTGLYF. The CDR3 nucleotides are TGCGCCAGCAGCCAAGAGATCAGGACAGGGCTGTATTTT.

This clonotype appeared a few times. The rearrangement joins TRBV5-1 to TRBJ2-1; D possibly corresponds to TRBD2 (6 bases). The CDR3 is 14 residues long. V was cut by 4 bases and J by 2 bases, with 10 bases left in between. The germline gives CDR1 SGHRS, CDR2 YFSETQ. CDR3 loop: CASSGGSPYNEQFF. In DNA, the CDR3 is TGCGCCAGCAGCGGGGGGTCGCCCTACAATGAGCAGTTCTTC.

There are a few counts of this clonotype. This chain uses TRBV12-3 or TRBV12-4 with TRBJ2-7, with D perhaps TRBD1 or TRBD2 (5 bases each). The germline V and J ends were trimmed by 5 bases and 4 bases, with 12 bases remaining between them. CDR3 size: 13 residues. The CDR3 protein is CASSQGRIYEQYF. The CDR3 DNA is TGTGCCAGCAGTCAGGGACGGATATACGAGCAGTACTTC.

V usage is TRBV5-1 and J usage is TRBJ2-1, with TRBD2 as a possible D gene (5 bases). V shed 5 bases and J shed 3 bases, with 9 bases lying between them. The length of the CDR3 is 13 residues. Germline assignment: CDR1 SGHRS and CDR2 YFSETQ. CDR3 loop: CASRSGFYNEQFF. CDR3 nucleotides: TGCGCCAGCAGATCGGGGTTCTACAATGAGCAGTTCTTC.

The genes are TRBV20-1 and TRBJ1-5; D perhaps matches TRBD1 (5 bases). V lost 0 bases and J lost 6, with 15 bases in between. Per germline, CDR1 DFQATT and CDR2 SNEGSKA (reference sequence). There are 15 residues in the CDR3. The CDR3 nucleotides read TGCAGTGCTAGAGATAGGGGATCCTTGGGTCAGCCCCAGCATTTT. Translated, it gives CSARDRGSLGQPQHF.

The chain joins TRBV12-3 or TRBV12-4 to TRBJ2-1; 7 bases line up with TRBD2. This CDR3 has 14 residues. Trimming took 2 bases from V and 6 from J; bases not matched to a gene: 4. The CDR3 DNA follows: TGTGCCAGCAGTTTAAGGCGGGGGAGCAATGAGCAGTTCTTC. This codes for CASSLRRGSNEQFF.

This chain links TRBV7-2 with TRBJ2-4; D remains unclear. The germline V gene has CDR1 SGHTA and CDR2 FQGNSA. V lost 2 bases to trimming and J lost 1 base, with 12 bases between them. CDR3 length: 16 amino acids. The CDR3 loop is CASSLTVGVAKNIQYF. CDR3 sequence (DNA): TGTGCCAGCAGCTTAACGGTTGGGGTCGCCAAAAACATTCAGTACTTC.

This clonotype was detected only a few times. The chain recombines TRBV5-1 with TRBJ2-2; TRBD1 matches at 8 bases. Germline V lookup: CDR1 SGHRS, CDR2 YFSETQ. The CDR3 consists of 15 residues. V was pared by 3 bases and J by 4 bases, with 5 bases of the junction left unmatched. The CDR3 DNA sequence: TGCGCCAGCAGCTCCGGACAGGGAGTCACCGGGGAGCTGTTTTTT. This translates into CASSSGQGVTGELFF.

V and J are TRBV30 and TRBJ2-1, with a tentative D call TRBD2 (5 bases). The CDR3 length is 14 residues. Germline V CDR1 and CDR2: GTSNPN, SVGIG (reference sequence). The V and J ends lost 1 base and 8 bases respectively, with 15 bases between them. The chain's CDR3 is CAWSAGMPPYEQFF. In DNA, the CDR3 is TGTGCCTGGAGTGCCGGGATGCCCCCTTATGAGCAGTTCTTC.

J is TRBJ2-3 and V is TRBV12-3 or TRBV12-4; 9 bases fit TRBD2. CDR3 length equals 15 residues. Losses at the gene ends were 3 bases for V and 5 bases for J; bases not matched to a gene: 6. CDR3 residues: CASSLAGGPVDTQYF. For the CDR3, the DNA is TGTGCCAGCAGTTTGGCGGGGGGGCCGGTAGATACGCAGTATTTT.

V gene TRBV18 combines with J gene TRBJ1-4; unclear D gene. This CDR3 region has 17 residues. Germline V gives CDR1 KGHSH, CDR2 LQKENI. The V end was cut by 1 base, the J end by 1 base, with 13 bases between. The CDR3 is CASSPRVGPGTNEKLFF. CDR3 bases: TGTGCCAGCTCACCACGAGTAGGACCCGGAACTAATGAAAAACTGTTTTTT.

This clonotype was detected many times. The chain uses TRBV29-1 and TRBJ2-1, with D possibly being TRBD1 (5 bases). Deletions cut 6 bases from V and 4 bases from J, with 16 bases between. Germline CDR1 and CDR2: SQVTM and ANQGSEA. The CDR3 consists of 14 residues. The CDR3 spells CSVESYQGYNEQFF. In DNA, the CDR3 is TGCAGCGTAGAGAGTTATCAGGGATACAATGAGCAGTTCTTC.

This clonotype was counted a few times. V usage is TRBV27 and J usage is TRBJ2-7; 7 bases agree with TRBD2. CDR3 length equals 15 residues. Germline V gives CDR1 MNHEY, CDR2 SMNVEV (reference sequence). The ends lost 4 bases at V and 5 bases at J; junction bases unmatched: 11. The CDR3 DNA is TGTGCCAGCAGTTCTCCGGAGGGAGGGCGGCACGAGCAGTACTTC. This sequence encodes CASSSPEGGRHEQYF.

This chain links TRBV10-3 with TRBJ2-5; 7 positions agree with TRBD1. The CDR3 extends over 15 amino acids. V shed 3 bases and J 5 bases; nucleotides not matched to a gene: 9. Germline loops: CDR1 ENHRY, CDR2 SYGVKD. The CDR3 loop is CAISEGGRWSETQYF. Here the CDR3 DNA reads TGTGCCATCAGTGAAGGGGGCAGGTGGTCTGAGACCCAGTACTTC.

This clonotype was detected a few times. The chain recombines TRBV12-3 or TRBV12-4 with TRBJ1-1; D remains ambiguous. Trimming stripped 2 bases from V and 1 base from J, with 8 bases between. The CDR3 contains 14 residues. The CDR3 bases are TGTGCCAGCAGTTTAATCCGCTCGAACACTGAAGCTTTCTTT. This codes for CASSLIRSNTEAFF.